The next 20 T cell receptor beta chains were all read from a single sample in a study of technical replicates of blood from several donors (TCRdb year 2017). Library generation was performed with the immunoSEQ multiplex PCR assay. TCRdb stores this immuneACCESS table with in-frame sequences only. Part of the clones is absent; in the studies checked, under half of the shortfall reflects unresolved V genes, and no reason is known for the rest. Present in this sample are about 68,000 clones, approximately 97% of which were seen just once. Under 0.3% of the sample is held by the ten biggest clonotypes. Sequencing was done on a sample of T cells isolated from PBMCs. The receptors come from a human donor in good health.

The chain links TRBV9 to TRBJ1-4; 9 nucleotides match TRBD1. Looked up from germline, CDR1 is SGDLS and CDR2 is YYNGEE. CDR3 size: 15 residues. V gave up 0 bases and J gave up 7 bases; unmatched junction bases: 4. The CDR3 DNA follows: TGTGCCAGCAGCGTAGGAGGGACAGGGAGTGAAAAACTGTTTTTT. Its translation is CASSVGGTGSEKLFF.

The V call is TRBV10-3, the J call TRBJ1-5; no firm D call. The V and J ends lost 8 bases and 0 bases respectively, with 8 bases between them. CDR1 is ENHRY, CDR2 SYGVKD, per germline. This CDR3 is built from 13 residues. The CDR3 sequence is CAISGASNQPQHF. The CDR3 nucleotides are TGTGCCATCTCGGGTGCTAGCAATCAGCCCCAGCATTTT.

V usage is TRBV5-1 and J usage is TRBJ2-1; 11 positions match TRBD2. Germline lookup yields CDR1 SGHRS and CDR2 YFSETQ. With 0 bases clipped from V and 4 bases from J, the junction kept 3 bases outside the gene matches. The CDR3 totals 16 residues. This chain's CDR3 is CASSLATSGSYNEQFF. Here the CDR3 DNA reads TGCGCCAGCAGCTTGGCTACTAGCGGGAGTTACAATGAGCAGTTCTTC.

V is TRBV27 and J is TRBJ2-7, with 10 bases that match TRBD1. V lost 8 bases and J lost 5; bases outside the gene matches: 3. CDR3 length equals 12 residues. Germline V gene sequence: CDR1 MNHEY, CDR2 SMNVEV (reference sequence). The CDR3 nucleotides read TGTGCCAGCTGGGACAGGGGCAACGAGCAGTACTTC. Translated, it gives CASWDRGNEQYF.

This clone was counted a single time. The chain is built from TRBV30 and TRBJ2-2, with D uncertain. The CDR3 covers 12 residues. V lost 4 bases and J 7 bases, leaving 10 bases between the germline ends. Germline V gives CDR1 GTSNPN, CDR2 SVGIG (reference sequence). The chain's CDR3 is CAWTTYYGELFF. The DNA of the CDR3 is TGTGCCTGGACGACTTATTACGGGGAGCTGTTTTTT.

The chain couples TRBV6-5 to TRBJ2-1; a weak D match, TRBD2 (5 bases). CDR1 MNHEY and CDR2 SVGAGI come from the germline V gene. The CDR3 runs 15 residues. Between the trimmed V and J ends, which lost 8 bases and 6 bases, there was a span of 20 bases. The CDR3 sequence is CASRWTRTGPNEQFF. DNA for the CDR3: TGTGCCAGCCGATGGACGAGGACTGGACCCAATGAGCAGTTCTTC.

The chain links TRBV27 to TRBJ1-2; 10 bases are a match to TRBD1. V shed 7 bases and J 6 bases; nucleotides not matched to a gene: 5. This CDR3 spans 13 amino acids. CDR1 and CDR2 (germline): MNHEY, SMNVEV (reference sequence). The CDR3 DNA is TGTGCCAGCAAGCGACAGGGGGCGGATGGCTACACCTTC. It is translated as CASKRQGADGYTF.

This chain connects TRBV9 to TRBJ2-1; weak D call: TRBD1 (6 bases). This CDR3 contains 14 residues. V gave up 5 bases and J gave up 9 bases, with 18 bases separating them. In germline, CDR1 is SGDLS, CDR2 YYNGEE. This CDR3 reads CASSATTGFSEQFF. The CDR3 bases are TGTGCCAGCAGTGCCACGACAGGATTTAGTGAGCAGTTCTTC.

The chain has TRBV2 and TRBJ2-1; D might be TRBD2 (6 bases). CDR1 and CDR2 (germline): SNHLY, FYNNEI. With 3 bases removed from V and 7 bases from J, the gap between germline ends came to 22 bases. The CDR3 covers 17 residues. CDR3 DNA sequence: TGTGCCAGCAGTGAGGTCTTTGCGTCAGGGACTTGGAATGAGCAGTTCTTC. Protein sequence: CASSEVFASGTWNEQFF.

The chain combines TRBV11-3 with TRBJ2-7, with D possibly matching TRBD1 (5 bases). Germline CDR1 reads SGHNT; CDR2 reads YENEEA. There are 15 residues in the CDR3. The V gene lost 3 bases and the J gene lost 3 bases, with 15 bases spanning the gap. CDR3: CASSLVSTGRYEQYF. For the CDR3, the DNA is TGTGCCAGCAGCTTGGTGTCCACAGGTCGCTACGAGCAGTACTTC.

The gene calls are TRBV4-1 and TRBJ2-2; TRBD2 aligns across 14 bases. V was pared by 1 base and J by 4 bases, with 5 bases of the junction left unmatched. The germline V gene encodes CDR1 MGHRA and CDR2 YSYEKL. CDR3 length: 18 amino acids. CDR3 protein: CASSQGGLAGVGTGELFF. CDR3 nucleotides: TGCGCCAGCAGCCAAGGGGGACTAGCGGGAGTCGGCACCGGGGAGCTGTTTTTT.

With regard to this clone: Its ends do not fully match the called genes, so a read error is possible. This chain uses TRBV4-1 with TRBJ2-5; 7 bases are shared with TRBD2. The germline V gene has CDR1 MGHRA and CDR2 YSYEKL. The CDR3 is 18 residues long. In nucleotides, the CDR3 is TGCGCCAGCAGCGAAGAGGGGTATTCGGGATGGGGGGGAGAGACCCAGTACTTC. Its protein is CASSEEGYSGWGGETQYF.

The chain links TRBV2 to TRBJ1-5; TRBD1 is a possible D gene (6 bases). Trimming removed 2 bases at V and 0 bases at J, with 26 bases between. Germline V lookup: CDR1 SNHLY, CDR2 FYNNEI. The CDR3 extends over 21 amino acids. This CDR3 reads CASSEMTIALGTSYSNQPQHF. CDR3 sequence (DNA): TGTGCCAGCAGTGAAATGACGATAGCCCTCGGGACATCATATAGCAATCAGCCCCAGCATTTT.

The V call is TRBV4-1, the J call TRBJ2-1; D might be TRBD2 (6 bases). The CDR3 totals 16 residues. V dropped 2 bases and J dropped 4 bases, with 15 bases sitting between them. Germline V gene data show CDR1 as MGHRA and CDR2 as YSYEKL. CDR3 DNA sequence: TGCGCCAGCAGCCAATGGGACTTAAGTACGTACAATGAGCAGTTCTTC. Translated, it gives CASSQWDLSTYNEQFF.

This chain connects TRBV6-1 to TRBJ2-1; 7 bases map to TRBD1. The germline V gene encodes CDR1 MNHNS and CDR2 SASEGT. The CDR3 is 16 residues long. V lost 1 base, J lost 4 bases, and 7 bases stayed unmatched. The CDR3 sequence: CASSEVDGTVYNEQFF. Written as DNA, the CDR3 is TGTGCCAGCAGTGAAGTTGACGGGACAGTTTACAATGAGCAGTTCTTC.

The J gene is TRBJ1-4, the V gene TRBV6-5; D is possibly TRBD1 (5 bases). The CDR3 runs 15 residues. From germline, CDR1 is MNHEY and CDR2 SVGAGI. V gave up 6 bases and J gave up 3 bases, with 14 bases separating them. CDR3 in DNA: TGTGCCAGCAGAAACCTTGGACATTCTAATGAAAAACTGTTTTTT. It encodes CASRNLGHSNEKLFF.

The CDR3 nucleotides are TGTGCCAGCAGCGTCCGGGGGGCCTACAATGAGCAGTTCTTC. It codes for CASSVRGAYNEQFF. The chain links TRBV11-2 to TRBJ2-1; 7 bases map to TRBD2. With V trimmed by 5 bases and J by 2 bases, 3 bases remained unmatched. The CDR3 totals 14 residues. Per germline, CDR1 SGHAT and CDR2 FQNNGV.

V usage is TRBV7-6 and J usage is TRBJ1-1, with a tentative D call TRBD1 (5 bases). The CDR3 has 14 amino acids. V shed 1 base and J shed 4 bases, with 10 bases lying between them. Germline V gene lookup returns CDR1 SGHVS and CDR2 FNYEAQ. The CDR3 nucleotides read TGTGCCAGCAGCTTAGGCGGCAGGGCCACTGAAGCTTTCTTT. Its translation: CASSLGGRATEAFF.

V is TRBV7-2 and J is TRBJ1-1; D gene ambiguous. The germline V and J ends were trimmed by 1 base and 8 bases, with 11 bases remaining between them. The CDR3 sequence is 13 residues long. The germline CDR1 and CDR2 sequences are SGHTA and FQGNSA. The CDR3 coding sequence is TGTGCCAGCAGCTTAGGCGTAGCTAAAGAAGCTTTCTTT. Its protein is CASSLGVAKEAFF.

This clone was picked up one time. V gene TRBV28 combines with J gene TRBJ1-2; no definite D call. The CDR3 runs 16 residues. CDR1 and CDR2 (germline): MDHEN, SYDVKM. Trimming removed 3 bases at V and 0 bases at J, with 14 bases between. CDR3 amino acids: CASSLGISLTNYGYTF. DNA for the CDR3: TGTGCCAGCAGTTTGGGCATTTCTCTCACTAACTATGGCTACACCTTC.